The rows below give T cell receptor beta chains drawn from one sample of a study of blood T cell repertoires in COVID-19. Only in-frame clones appear in the TCRdb table, and some are missing; sequencing was by immunoSEQ multiplex PCR. The sample lists about 190,000 clones; 78% were seen once. The source material was peripheral blood. These receptors came from a woman aged 80 or over with active or convalescent COVID-19. The CDR3 runs from the conserved cysteine through the conserved F or W. Each record gives: J gene, V gene, clone size, D gene, CDR3 length, CDR3 protein, CDR3 DNA. The D gene is left open where the match is weak. Rows may omit the clone size; those that give it use once, few, many or a size class.

j_call: TRBJ1-1
v_call: TRBV28
clone_size: .
d_call: TRBD1
cdr3_length: 13
cdr3_aa: CASSRRTGDEAFF
cdr3_nt: TGTGCCAGCAGCCGGAGGACAGGCGATGAAGCTTTCTTT

j_call: TRBJ2-3
v_call: TRBV10-2
clone_size: .
d_call: .
cdr3_length: 11
cdr3_aa: CASSEANTQYF
cdr3_nt: TGCGCCAGCAGTGAGGCTAATACGCAGTATTTT

j_call: TRBJ1-3
v_call: TRBV29-1
clone_size: .
d_call: .
cdr3_length: 16
cdr3_aa: CSVEDTTGHSGNTIYF
cdr3_nt: TGCAGCGTTGAAGATACAACAGGGCACTCTGGAAACACCATATATTTT

j_call: TRBJ2-1
v_call: TRBV4-3
clone_size: .
d_call: .
cdr3_length: 16
cdr3_aa: CASSQVGQSSYNEQFF
cdr3_nt: TGCGCCAGCAGCCAAGTGGGGCAGAGCTCCTACAATGAGCAGTTCTTC

j_call: TRBJ1-5
v_call: TRBV6-5
clone_size: .
d_call: .
cdr3_length: 14
cdr3_aa: CASTTAGGNQPQHF
cdr3_nt: TGTGCCAGCACCACTGCGGGAGGCAATCAGCCCCAGCATTTT

j_call: TRBJ2-5
v_call: TRBV5-5
clone_size: .
d_call: .
cdr3_length: 13
cdr3_aa: CASSPYSGETQYF
cdr3_nt: TGTGCCAGCAGCCCATACAGTGGGGAGACCCAGTACTTC

j_call: TRBJ2-2
v_call: TRBV4-1
clone_size: .
d_call: .
cdr3_length: 15
cdr3_aa: CASSQDRINTGELFF
cdr3_nt: TGCGCCAGCAGCCAAGACAGGATCAACACCGGGGAGCTGTTTTTT

j_call: TRBJ1-6
v_call: TRBV27
clone_size: many
d_call: .
cdr3_length: 16
cdr3_aa: CASSWFRTDAVAPLHF
cdr3_nt: TGTGCCAGCAGTTGGTTCCGGACAGACGCAGTGGCACCCCTCCACTTT

j_call: TRBJ2-1
v_call: TRBV9
clone_size: once
d_call: TRBD1
cdr3_length: 16
cdr3_aa: CASSPTLGQGLNEQFF
cdr3_nt: TGTGCCAGCAGCCCCACGCTCGGACAGGGGTTGAATGAGCAGTTCTTC

j_call: TRBJ1-3
v_call: TRBV7-6
clone_size: .
d_call: .
cdr3_length: 14
cdr3_aa: CASSLRGSGNTIYF
cdr3_nt: TGTGCCAGCAGCTTGAGGGGGTCTGGAAACACCATATATTTT

j_call: TRBJ2-3
v_call: TRBV5-5
clone_size: .
d_call: TRBD2
cdr3_length: 16
cdr3_aa: CASSLPSGGAGDTQYF
cdr3_nt: TGTGCCAGCAGCTTGCCCAGCGGGGGGGCCGGAGATACGCAGTATTTT

j_call: TRBJ2-7
v_call: TRBV4-1
clone_size: .
d_call: TRBD1
cdr3_length: 15
cdr3_aa: CASSQVTQGVTEQYF
cdr3_nt: TGCGCCAGCAGCCAAGTGACCCAGGGGGTAACGGAGCAGTACTTC

j_call: TRBJ2-3
v_call: TRBV30
clone_size: .
d_call: .
cdr3_length: 12
cdr3_aa: CAWSPLVDTQYF
cdr3_nt: TGTGCCTGGAGTCCCCTAGTAGATACGCAGTATTTT

j_call: TRBJ2-5
v_call: TRBV5-6
clone_size: few
d_call: TRBD2
cdr3_length: 15
cdr3_aa: CASSLLAGGRETQYF
cdr3_nt: TGTGCCAGCAGCCTTCTAGCGGGGGGGAGAGAGACCCAGTACTTC

j_call: TRBJ1-1
v_call: TRBV19
clone_size: .
d_call: TRBD1
cdr3_length: 15
cdr3_aa: CASTELGTANTEAFF
cdr3_nt: TGTGCCAGTACCGAGTTAGGGACAGCGAACACTGAAGCTTTCTTT

j_call: TRBJ1-4
v_call: TRBV3-1/TRBV3-2
clone_size: .
d_call: .
cdr3_length: 12
cdr3_aa: CASSRYGEKLFF
cdr3_nt: TGTGCCAGCAGCCGCTACGGGGAAAAACTGTTTTTT

j_call: TRBJ1-2
v_call: TRBV4-3
clone_size: .
d_call: .
cdr3_length: 14
cdr3_aa: CASSQDSLNYGYTF
cdr3_nt: TGCGCCAGCAGCCAAGATAGCCTTAACTATGGCTACACCTTC

j_call: TRBJ1-4
v_call: TRBV10-3
clone_size: .
d_call: TRBD1
cdr3_length: 15
cdr3_aa: CAISDSRDSNEKLFF
cdr3_nt: TGTGCCATCAGTGATTCCCGGGACAGTAATGAAAAACTGTTTTTT

j_call: TRBJ1-2
v_call: TRBV5-1
clone_size: .
d_call: TRBD1
cdr3_length: 14
cdr3_aa: CASSGTAWNYGYTF
cdr3_nt: TGCGCCAGCAGCGGGACAGCCTGGAACTATGGCTACACCTTC

j_call: TRBJ1-1
v_call: TRBV7-9
clone_size: .
d_call: TRBD1
cdr3_length: 13
cdr3_aa: CASSLGQGTEAFF
cdr3_nt: TGTGCCAGCAGCCTGGGACAGGGTACTGAAGCTTTCTTT

j_call: TRBJ2-2
v_call: TRBV30
clone_size: .
d_call: .
cdr3_length: 13
cdr3_aa: CAWSTGSPGELFF
cdr3_nt: TGTGCCTGGAGTACGGGGTCCCCCGGGGAGCTGTTTTTT

j_call: TRBJ2-1
v_call: TRBV5-4
clone_size: .
d_call: TRBD2
cdr3_length: 14
cdr3_aa: CASSPGLAEEKQFF
cdr3_nt: TGTGCCAGCAGCCCGGGACTAGCGGAAGAGAAGCAGTTCTTC

j_call: TRBJ2-3
v_call: TRBV4-1
clone_size: .
d_call: TRBD2
cdr3_length: 15
cdr3_aa: CASSQVGLAADTQYF
cdr3_nt: TGCGCCAGCAGCCAAGTTGGACTAGCGGCAGATACGCAGTATTTT

j_call: TRBJ1-2
v_call: TRBV7-2
clone_size: .
d_call: .
cdr3_length: 15
cdr3_aa: CASSLARAGYYGYTF
cdr3_nt: TGTGCCAGCAGCTTAGCGCGTGCAGGGTACTATGGCTACACCTTC

j_call: TRBJ1-2
v_call: TRBV28
clone_size: .
d_call: .
cdr3_length: 15
cdr3_aa: CASRPDVGGDYGYTF
cdr3_nt: TGTGCCAGCAGGCCCGATGTTGGCGGGGACTATGGCTACACCTTC

j_call: TRBJ2-2
v_call: TRBV7-2
clone_size: .
d_call: .
cdr3_length: 12
cdr3_aa: CASSFYTGELFF
cdr3_nt: TGTGCCAGCAGCTTCTACACCGGGGAGCTGTTTTTT

j_call: TRBJ1-6
v_call: TRBV28
clone_size: .
d_call: .
cdr3_length: 15
cdr3_aa: CASYRGGANNSPLHF
cdr3_nt: TGTGCCAGCTACCGGGGGGGGGCAAATAATTCACCCCTCCACTTT

j_call: TRBJ2-1
v_call: TRBV5-1
clone_size: .
d_call: TRBD2
cdr3_length: 15
cdr3_aa: CASSSTSGGADEQFF
cdr3_nt: TGCGCCAGCAGCTCGACTAGCGGGGGGGCCGATGAGCAGTTCTTC

j_call: TRBJ2-1
v_call: TRBV9
clone_size: .
d_call: .
cdr3_length: 15
cdr3_aa: CASSVLPLTSNEQFF
cdr3_nt: TGTGCCAGCAGCGTACTACCCCTAACCTCCAATGAGCAGTTCTTC

j_call: TRBJ2-5
v_call: TRBV11-2
clone_size: .
d_call: TRBD2
cdr3_length: 15
cdr3_aa: CASSRQRLAGETQYF
cdr3_nt: TGTGCCAGCAGCCGTCAACGGCTAGCGGGGGAGACCCAGTACTTC

j_call: TRBJ2-2
v_call: TRBV18
clone_size: .
d_call: TRBD1
cdr3_length: 14
cdr3_aa: CASSPGTATGELFF
cdr3_nt: TGTGCCAGCTCACCCGGGACAGCCACCGGGGAGCTGTTTTTT

j_call: TRBJ1-2
v_call: TRBV29-1
clone_size: once
d_call: .
cdr3_length: 13
cdr3_aa: CSVKGIANYGYTF
cdr3_nt: TGCAGCGTTAAGGGGATAGCTAACTATGGCTACACCTTC

j_call: TRBJ2-3
v_call: TRBV25-1
clone_size: .
d_call: TRBD1
cdr3_length: 17
cdr3_aa: CASSEQRGTVSTDTQYF
cdr3_nt: TGTGCCAGCAGTGAGCAAAGAGGGACAGTGAGCACAGATACGCAGTATTTT

j_call: TRBJ1-2
v_call: TRBV28
clone_size: .
d_call: TRBD1
cdr3_length: 16
cdr3_aa: CASSDGTATTNYGYTF
cdr3_nt: TGTGCCAGCAGTGATGGGACAGCAACTACAAACTATGGCTACACCTTC

j_call: TRBJ2-7
v_call: TRBV7-9
clone_size: once
d_call: TRBD2
cdr3_length: 15
cdr3_aa: CASSLDRGLAGEQYF
cdr3_nt: TGTGCCAGCAGCTTAGACCGCGGACTAGCGGGCGAGCAGTACTTC

j_call: TRBJ1-2
v_call: TRBV6-5
clone_size: .
d_call: .
cdr3_length: 12
cdr3_aa: CASRVSGGANTF
cdr3_nt: TGTGCCAGCAGAGTATCAGGAGGGGCCAACACCTTC

j_call: TRBJ1-2
v_call: TRBV5-4
clone_size: few
d_call: TRBD1
cdr3_length: 14
cdr3_aa: CASTSQGEGYGYTF
cdr3_nt: TGTGCCAGCACCTCCCAGGGGGAAGGGTATGGCTACACCTTC

j_call: TRBJ2-5
v_call: TRBV5-1
clone_size: .
d_call: .
cdr3_length: 12
cdr3_aa: CASSSRWETQYF
cdr3_nt: TGCGCCAGCAGCTCGAGGTGGGAGACCCAGTACTTC

j_call: TRBJ2-2
v_call: TRBV7-2
clone_size: .
d_call: TRBD2
cdr3_length: 15
cdr3_aa: CASSKSLAGGWELFF
cdr3_nt: TGTGCCAGCAGCAAAAGTCTAGCGGGGGGTTGGGAGCTGTTTTTT

j_call: TRBJ2-5
v_call: TRBV5-4
clone_size: .
d_call: .
cdr3_length: 14
cdr3_aa: CASSTDSEGETQYF
cdr3_nt: TGTGCCAGCAGCACGGACTCCGAAGGAGAGACCCAGTACTTC

j_call: TRBJ2-7
v_call: TRBV2
clone_size: .
d_call: TRBD1
cdr3_length: 12
cdr3_aa: CATGQVWDEQYF
cdr3_nt: TGTGCCACCGGACAGGTCTGGGACGAGCAGTACTTC

j_call: TRBJ2-7
v_call: TRBV19
clone_size: .
d_call: .
cdr3_length: 14
cdr3_aa: CASSIDRGGSEQYF
cdr3_nt: TGTGCCAGTAGTATAGATCGGGGAGGATCCGAGCAGTACTTC

j_call: TRBJ1-2
v_call: TRBV10-3
clone_size: .
d_call: TRBD1
cdr3_length: 16
cdr3_aa: CAISETGQGANYGYTF
cdr3_nt: TGTGCCATCAGCGAAACGGGACAGGGGGCGAACTATGGCTACACCTTC

j_call: TRBJ1-4
v_call: TRBV18
clone_size: .
d_call: .
cdr3_length: 14
cdr3_aa: CASSSRQDYEKLFF
cdr3_nt: TGTGCCAGCTCATCAAGACAGGACTATGAAAAACTGTTTTTT

j_call: TRBJ1-2
v_call: TRBV21-1
clone_size: .
d_call: .
cdr3_length: 13
cdr3_aa: CASRSQGDYGYTF
cdr3_nt: TGTGCCAGCAGATCACAGGGTGACTATGGCTACACCTTC

j_call: TRBJ2-1
v_call: TRBV28
clone_size: .
d_call: TRBD2
cdr3_length: 16
cdr3_aa: CASSPLAGREVDEQFF
cdr3_nt: TGTGCCAGCAGCCCCCTAGCGGGGCGGGAGGTGGATGAGCAGTTCTTC

j_call: TRBJ1-3
v_call: TRBV14
clone_size: .
d_call: .
cdr3_length: 14
cdr3_aa: CASRFAGNRNTIYF
cdr3_nt: TGTGCCAGCAGGTTTGCGGGGAACCGAAACACCATATATTTT

j_call: TRBJ1-3
v_call: TRBV6-5
clone_size: .
d_call: TRBD1
cdr3_length: 14
cdr3_aa: CASRDTGGYGTIYF
cdr3_nt: TGTGCCAGCAGGGATACAGGGGGCTACGGCACCATATATTTT

j_call: TRBJ2-5
v_call: TRBV7-9
clone_size: .
d_call: TRBD1
cdr3_length: 15
cdr3_aa: CASSLGQGVGETQYF
cdr3_nt: TGTGCCAGCAGCTTAGGTCAGGGGGTAGGAGAGACCCAGTACTTC

j_call: TRBJ1-2
v_call: TRBV11-2
clone_size: .
d_call: .
cdr3_length: 16
cdr3_aa: CASSSPPWGVPYGYTF
cdr3_nt: TGTGCCAGCAGCAGCCCCCCCTGGGGGGTCCCCTATGGCTACACCTTC

j_call: TRBJ2-5
v_call: TRBV18
clone_size: .
d_call: .
cdr3_length: 14
cdr3_aa: CASSPVKAGETQYF
cdr3_nt: TGTGCCAGCTCACCCGTAAAGGCGGGGGAGACCCAGTACTTC

j_call: TRBJ2-7
v_call: TRBV27
clone_size: .
d_call: TRBD1
cdr3_length: 14
cdr3_aa: CASSSQGVSREQYF
cdr3_nt: TGTGCCAGCAGTTCCCAGGGGGTCTCTAGGGAGCAGTACTTC

j_call: TRBJ1-2
v_call: TRBV5-6
clone_size: .
d_call: .
cdr3_length: 15
cdr3_aa: CASSSPRSLRDGYTF
cdr3_nt: TGTGCCAGCAGCAGCCCAAGGTCCCTGAGGGATGGCTACACCTTC